These 17 T cell receptor beta chains came from one sample sequenced in a study of CD8 T cells in ankylosing spondylitis. Study conclusions and caveats: One TCR beta motif, made up of seven to nine highly homologous variants, appeared characteristic of ankylosing spondylitis blood.

TCRdb re-derived calls from the 5' RACE reads in MiXCR, one entry per CDR3 protein. The table has roughly 400,000 distinct CDR3 sequences, about 22% seen once. These receptors' targets are unknown. What was sequenced was blood, either unsorted or a sorted T cell fraction (not recorded which). Receptors were obtained from a male donor with ankylosing spondylitis.

In this sample, this clonotype turned up a few times. The J gene is TRBJ1-5, the V gene TRBV6-5; 12 positions match TRBD1. Trimming cost V 0 bases and J 10 bases; bases outside gene matches: 4. The germline V gene encodes CDR1 MNHEY and CDR2 SVGAGI. This CDR3 has 15 residues. CDR3 DNA sequence: TGTGCCAGCAGTTACTCGAGGGACAGGGGGCATCCCCAGCATTTT. Translated: CASSYSRDRGHPQHF.

The chain has TRBV7-2 and TRBJ2-1; D remains unclear. V was pared by 5 bases and J by 8 bases, with 16 bases between. The germline gives CDR1 SGHTA, CDR2 FQGNSA. The CDR3 runs 14 residues. DNA for the CDR3: TGTGCCAGCAGCCTTGACGTGTCCTCCGATGAGCAGTTCTTC. Translated, it gives CASSLDVSSDEQFF. The full variable domain, completed using reference TRBV7-2 and TRBJ2-1, is GAGVSQSPSNKVTEKGKDVELRCDPISGHTALYWYRQSLGQGLEFLIYFQGNSAPDKSGLPSDRFSAERTGGSVSTLTIQRTQQEDSAVYLCASSLDVSSDEQFFGPGTRLTVL.

The rearrangement uses TRBV6-1 and TRBJ2-7, with 12 bases lining up with TRBD1. CDR1 is MNHNS, CDR2 SASEGT, per germline. The J segment lost 4 bases and the V segment lost 6 bases, leaving 7 bases of the junction unmatched. CDR3 size: 15 residues. CDR3 sequence: CASRRPGQGAYEQYF. As DNA, the CDR3 is TGTGCCAGCAGGCGGCCGGGACAGGGGGCTTACGAGCAGTACTTC.

The chain combines TRBV11-3 with TRBJ2-7, with D perhaps TRBD1 (5 bases). V gave up 5 bases and J gave up 5 bases, with 19 bases separating them. This CDR3 region has 15 residues. Germline-derived CDR1 and CDR2 are SGHNT and YENEEA. CDR3 sequence: CASSERKGRANEQYF. The CDR3 region has the DNA TGTGCCAGCAGCGAAAGAAAGGGCAGGGCGAACGAGCAGTACTTC.

This clonotype turned up a few times. V is TRBV11-2 and J is TRBJ1-5; tentatively, D is TRBD1 (6 bases). Germline assignment: CDR1 SGHAT and CDR2 FQNNGV. The CDR3 length is 15 residues. Trimming pared 1 base from V and 6 bases from J, leaving 13 bases between. The CDR3 nucleotides read TGTGCCAGCAGCTTAGCGAACAGGGCCGGTCAGCCCCAGCATTTT. Its translation is CASSLANRAGQPQHF.

This clonotype was detected only a few times. The genes are TRBV20-1 and TRBJ2-7, with TRBD2 matching 11 bases. CDR3 length: 15 residues. Losses at the gene ends were 3 bases for V and 3 bases for J; bases not matched to a gene: 7. The germline gives CDR1 DFQATT, CDR2 SNEGSKA (reference sequence). This chain's CDR3 is CSARVAGGPSYEQYF. The CDR3 nucleotides are TGCAGTGCTAGGGTAGCGGGAGGGCCAAGCTACGAGCAGTACTTC.

The V gene is TRBV12-3 or TRBV12-4, the J gene TRBJ2-7; TRBD1 matches at 10 bases. J was trimmed by 2 bases and V by 6 bases; bases with no gene match: 7. The CDR3 totals 15 residues. This CDR3 reads CASSAGTGVPYEQYF. The CDR3 DNA sequence: TGTGCCAGCAGCGCCGGGACAGGGGTCCCCTACGAGCAGTACTTC.

The CDR3 sequence is CASSTSGIFTDTQYF. CDR3 bases: TGTGCCAGTAGTACTAGCGGGATATTCACAGATACGCAGTATTTT. The rearrangement uses TRBV19 and TRBJ2-3, with 9 bases aligning to TRBD2. V lost 4 bases to trimming and J lost 2 bases; unmatched junction nucleotides: 4. Germline assignment: CDR1 LNHDA and CDR2 SQIVND (reference sequence). This CDR3 is 15 amino acids long.

The genes are TRBV29-1 and TRBJ2-7, with D possibly being TRBD1 or TRBD2 (5 bases each). Germline CDR1 reads SQVTM; CDR2 reads ANQGSEA. Trimming removed 6 bases from V and 0 bases from J, with 12 bases in between. The CDR3 totals 13 residues. CDR3 sequence (DNA): TGCAGCGTGGGGACGATAAGCTCCTACGAGCAGTACTTC. It yields the protein CSVGTISSYEQYF.

The chain links TRBV4-1 to TRBJ1-6, with D perhaps matching TRBD1 (5 bases). The CDR3 sequence is 17 residues long. Trimming took 0 bases from V and 5 from J, leaving 14 bases between them. Germline lookup yields CDR1 MGHRA and CDR2 YSYEKL. The CDR3 coding sequence is TGCGCCAGCAGCCAAGAGACGCGGGGGTTTGATAATTCACCCCTCCACTTT. It specifies CASSQETRGFDNSPLHF.

The chain links TRBV7-2 to TRBJ2-4; D possibly uses TRBD1 or TRBD2 (5 bases each). Trimming pared 4 bases from V and 5 bases from J, leaving 12 bases between. The CDR3 consists of 14 residues. Germline-derived CDR1 and CDR2 are SGHTA and FQGNSA. The chain's CDR3 is CASSSRVGQNIQYF. DNA of the CDR3: TGTGCCAGCAGCTCCCGTGTGGGACAAAACATTCAGTACTTC. The variable domain in full, with the rest retrieved from reference TRBV7-2 and TRBJ2-4, is GAGVSQSPSNKVTEKGKDVELRCDPISGHTALYWYRQSLGQGLEFLIYFQGNSAPDKSGLPSDRFSAERTGGSVSTLTIQRTQQEDSAVYLCASSSRVGQNIQYFGAGTRLSVL.

This clonotype has more than one count but fewer than ten. The junction differs from germline at one of its ends, possibly a read error. This chain uses TRBV29-1 with TRBJ1-4, with a weak D call TRBD1 (5 bases). Germline values: CDR1 SQVTM, CDR2 ANQGSEA. CDR3 length equals 15 residues. The CDR3 here is CSVEDGASPNGKLFF. DNA for the CDR3: TGCAGCGTTGAAGACGGGGCTTCCCCGAATGGAAAACTGTTTTTT. The whole variable domain, filled in from reference TRBV29-1 and TRBJ1-4, reads SAVISQKPSRDICQRGTSLTIQCQVDSQVTMMFWYRQQPGQSLTLIATANQGSEATYESGFVIDKFPISRPNLTFSTLTVSNMSPEDSSIYLCSVEDGASPNGKLFFGSGTQLSVL.

This clonotype occurred many times. The chain combines TRBV29-1 with TRBJ1-1; no clear D gene. The CDR3 is 12 amino acids. Trimming cost V 5 bases and J 4 bases, with 11 bases left between them. Germline loops: CDR1 SQVTM, CDR2 ANQGSEA. In DNA, the CDR3 is TGCAGCGTTCGGAGTGCGGGCACTGAAGCTTTCTTT. Its translation: CSVRSAGTEAFF.

This clonotype has a count of ten or more. The chain has TRBV29-1 and TRBJ1-2; no clear D. The V gene's germline CDR1 is SQVTM and CDR2 ANQGSEA. The CDR3 extends over 12 amino acids. The V end was cut by 3 bases, the J end by 8 bases, with 13 bases between. The chain's CDR3 is CSVDAGRQGYTF. The CDR3 DNA reads as TGCAGCGTTGATGCGGGGAGGCAGGGCTACACCTTC. Combining the CDR3 with reference TRBV29-1 and TRBJ1-2 gives the whole variable domain SAVISQKPSRDICQRGTSLTIQCQVDSQVTMMFWYRQQPGQSLTLIATANQGSEATYESGFVIDKFPISRPNLTFSTLTVSNMSPEDSSIYLCSVDAGRQGYTFGSGTRLTVV.

This clonotype was seen ten or more times. The genes are TRBV10-3 and TRBJ1-5; 7 positions match TRBD1. Germline CDR1 ENHRY, CDR2 SYGVKD. CDR3 size: 16 residues. Germline trimming cut 11 bases from V and 0 bases from J; bases unmatched to any gene: 13. The CDR3 reads CAVGGGQRYSNQPQHF. In DNA, the CDR3 is TGTGCCGTTGGGGGGGGACAGAGATATAGCAATCAGCCCCAGCATTTT.

The V and J genes are TRBV4-1 and TRBJ2-7; the match to TRBD2 covers 7 bases. Germline-derived CDR1 and CDR2 are MGHRA and YSYEKL. V lost 4 bases and J lost 1; bases outside the gene matches: 10. The length of the CDR3 is 16 residues. The DNA of the CDR3 is TGCGCCAGCAGCCCCTCCCCGCAGCGGGAATCCTACGAGCAGTACTTC. Translated, it gives CASSPSPQRESYEQYF.

This clonotype was counted ten times or more. The junction departs from the called germline gene at one end, perhaps through a read error. The chain combines TRBV5-1 with TRBJ1-1, with D possibly matching TRBD1 (5 bases). Germline values: CDR1 SGHRS, CDR2 YFSETQ. The CDR3 consists of 11 residues. CDR3 DNA sequence: TGCGCCAGCCGGGACGGCGGGTTGTGGGTCTTT. Amino acid sequence: CASRDGGLWVF.